The 14 T cell receptor beta chains listed next were all sequenced from one sample in a study of T cells expressing NK-cell markers. TCRdb re-called the 5' RACE reads; every CDR3 protein appears as one record, without DNA. In total, the table holds around 260,000 distinct CDR3 sequences. The sample comprised blood T cells: a sorted CD56 or NKG2C T cell subset, CD4+ or CD8+ T cells, or bulk PBMC T cells (not recorded which). All receptors come from a woman aged 18 to 75 in good health.

This chain uses TRBV7-2 with TRBJ2-5; the TRBD2 assignment by TCRdb is unverifiable without DNA. This CDR3 has 16 amino acids. Germline V gene sequence: CDR1 SGHTA, CDR2 FQGNSA. CDR3 in amino acids: CASSFGGVRVQETQYF.

The chain recombines TRBV6-2 or TRBV6-3 with TRBJ2-2; with no DNA, the TCRdb D assignment of TRBD2 cannot be verified. CDR3 length: 17 residues. Germline V gives CDR1 MNHEY, CDR2 SVGEGT. CDR3 in amino acids: CASSYPGLAEKTGELFF.

This chain connects TRBV10-3 to TRBJ1-4; lacking DNA, the TRBD1 call made by TCRdb goes unchecked. Germline V CDR1 and CDR2: ENHRY, SYGVKD. CDR3 length: 13 amino acids. CDR3 amino acids: CAIARGPNEKLFF.

The gene calls are TRBV30 and TRBJ2-1; TCRdb indicates TRBD1, and absent DNA this call remains unverified. CDR1 and CDR2 (germline): GTSNPN, SVGIG (reference sequence). There are 20 residues in the CDR3. The CDR3 is CALQGAPSFARASSYNEQFF.

V is TRBV7-2 and J is TRBJ2-3. CDR1 is SGHTA, CDR2 FQGNSA, per germline. The CDR3 runs 15 residues. The CDR3: CASSLGRSSTDTQYF.

This chain uses TRBV20-1 with TRBJ1-6; the TCRdb call, TRBD1, lacks DNA for checking. CDR1 is DFQATT and CDR2 is SNEGSKA in the germline V gene (reference sequence). CDR3 length: 14 amino acids. The CDR3 region is CSASYGGNNSPLHF.

This chain uses TRBV20-1 with TRBJ1-1; TCRdb proposes TRBD1, but this gene call is untestable without DNA. The germline V gene encodes CDR1 DFQATT and CDR2 SNEGSKA (reference sequence). The CDR3 covers 13 residues. CDR3 sequence: CSAIWTGETEAFF.

The V and J genes are TRBV20-1 and TRBJ1-5; checking the TCRdb D call of TRBD1 is not possible without DNA. The CDR3 runs 15 residues. Germline V gene data show CDR1 as DFQATT and CDR2 as SNEGSKA (reference sequence). The CDR3 is CSARPDRYSNQPQHF.

The rearrangement links TRBV3-1 to TRBJ2-5; TCRdb indicates TRBD2, and absent DNA this call remains unverified. Germline CDR1 reads LGHDT; CDR2 reads YNNKEL (reference sequence). CDR3 length equals 17 residues. The chain's CDR3 is CASSQHGTTYGQETQYF.

The chain recombines TRBV29-1 with TRBJ2-1; without DNA, the TCRdb call of TRBD2 cannot be checked. Looked up from germline, CDR1 is SQVTM and CDR2 is ANQGSEA. The CDR3 has 13 residues. The chain's CDR3 is CSVGQGGRNEQFF.

V and J are TRBV20-1 and TRBJ2-1. CDR3 length: 12 residues. Germline CDR1 DFQATT, CDR2 SNEGSKA (reference sequence). This CDR3 is CSARYKGSEQFF.

This sequence joins TRBV5-6 and TRBJ2-4; the TCRdb D gene call, TRBD2, has no DNA to confirm it. CDR3 size: 18 residues. From germline, CDR1 is SGHDT and CDR2 YYEEEE. The CDR3 sequence is CASSTETGPEKAKNIQYF. The variable domain in full, with the rest retrieved from reference TRBV5-6 and TRBJ2-4, is DAGVTQSPTHLIKTRGQQVTLRCSPKSGHDTVSWYQQALGQGPQFIFQYYEEEERQRGNFPDRFSGHQFPNYSSELNVNALLLGDSALYLCASSTETGPEKAKNIQYFGAGTRLSVL.

The V and J genes are TRBV5-1 and TRBJ2-7. Germline CDR1 SGHRS, CDR2 YFSETQ. The CDR3 runs to 11 residues. CDR3 in amino acids: CASTQNHEQYF.

The CDR3 protein is CASSQAPLRVSNTEAFF. V and J are TRBV3-1 and TRBJ1-1; without DNA, the TCRdb call of TRBD1 cannot be checked. Germline CDR1 and CDR2: LGHDT and YNNKEL (reference sequence). The CDR3 loop spans 17 amino acids.